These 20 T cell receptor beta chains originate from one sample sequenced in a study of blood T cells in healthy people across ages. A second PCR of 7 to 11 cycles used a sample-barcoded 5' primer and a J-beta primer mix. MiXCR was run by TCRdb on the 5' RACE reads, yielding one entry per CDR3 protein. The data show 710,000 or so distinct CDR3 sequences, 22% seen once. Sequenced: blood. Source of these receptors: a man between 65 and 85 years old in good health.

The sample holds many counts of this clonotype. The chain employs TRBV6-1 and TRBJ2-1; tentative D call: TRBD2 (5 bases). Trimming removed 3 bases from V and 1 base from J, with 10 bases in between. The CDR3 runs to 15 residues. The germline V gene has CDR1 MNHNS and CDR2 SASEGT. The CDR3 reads CASSESGSSYNEQFF. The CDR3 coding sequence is TGTGCCAGCAGTGAGAGCGGTAGTTCCTACAATGAGCAGTTCTTC.

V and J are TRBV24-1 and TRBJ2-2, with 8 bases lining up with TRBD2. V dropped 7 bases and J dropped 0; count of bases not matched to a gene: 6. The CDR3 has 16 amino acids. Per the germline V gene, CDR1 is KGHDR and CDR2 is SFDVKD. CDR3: CATRSGGATNTGELFF. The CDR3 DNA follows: TGTGCCACCAGGAGCGGGGGAGCCACGAACACCGGGGAGCTGTTTTTT.

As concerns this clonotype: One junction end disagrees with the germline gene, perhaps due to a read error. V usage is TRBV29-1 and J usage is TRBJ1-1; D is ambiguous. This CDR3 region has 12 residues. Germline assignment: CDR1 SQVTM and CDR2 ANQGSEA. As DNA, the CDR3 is TGCAGAGTTGAAGATCAGAGAGAAAAAGCTTTCTTT. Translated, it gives CRVEDQREKAFF.

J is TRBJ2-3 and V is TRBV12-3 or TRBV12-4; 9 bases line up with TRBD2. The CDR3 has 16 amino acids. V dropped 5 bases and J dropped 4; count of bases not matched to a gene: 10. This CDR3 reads CASSLTFAGGADTQYF. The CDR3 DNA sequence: TGTGCCAGCAGTCTCACCTTCGCGGGAGGGGCAGATACGCAGTATTTT.

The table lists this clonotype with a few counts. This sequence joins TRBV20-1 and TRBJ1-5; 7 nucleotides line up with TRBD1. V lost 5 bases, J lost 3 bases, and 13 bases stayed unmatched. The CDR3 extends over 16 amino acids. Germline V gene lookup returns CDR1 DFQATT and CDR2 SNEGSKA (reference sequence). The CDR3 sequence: CSAPIWGQGDNQPQHF. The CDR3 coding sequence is TGCAGTGCTCCAATATGGGGGCAGGGGGACAATCAGCCCCAGCATTTT.

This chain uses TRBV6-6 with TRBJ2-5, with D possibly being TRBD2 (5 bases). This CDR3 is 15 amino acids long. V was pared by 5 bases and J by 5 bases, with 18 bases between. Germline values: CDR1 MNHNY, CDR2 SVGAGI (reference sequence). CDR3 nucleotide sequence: TGTGCCAGCAGTGGATCAGCGGCGGTGCGGGAGACCCAGTACTTC. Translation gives CASSGSAAVRETQYF.

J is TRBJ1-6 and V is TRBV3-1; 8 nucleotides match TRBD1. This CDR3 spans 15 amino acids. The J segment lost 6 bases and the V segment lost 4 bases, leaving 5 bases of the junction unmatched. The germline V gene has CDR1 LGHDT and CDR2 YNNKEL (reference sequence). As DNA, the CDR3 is TGTGCCAGCAGCCCCGGACAGGGATTTAATTCACCCCTCCACTTT. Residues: CASSPGQGFNSPLHF. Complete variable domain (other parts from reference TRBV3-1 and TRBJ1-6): DTAVSQTPKYLVTQMGNDKSIKCEQNLGHDTMYWYKQDSKKFLKIMFSYNNKELIINETVPNRFSPKSPDKAHLNLHINSLELGDSAVYFCASSPGQGFNSPLHFGNGTRLTVT.

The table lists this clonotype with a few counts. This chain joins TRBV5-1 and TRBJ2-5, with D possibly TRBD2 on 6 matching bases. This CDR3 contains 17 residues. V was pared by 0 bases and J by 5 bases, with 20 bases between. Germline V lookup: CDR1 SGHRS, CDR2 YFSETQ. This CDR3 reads CASSLARGAGTPETQYF. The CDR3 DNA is TGCGCCAGCAGCTTGGCCCGAGGGGCCGGGACTCCGGAGACCCAGTACTTC.

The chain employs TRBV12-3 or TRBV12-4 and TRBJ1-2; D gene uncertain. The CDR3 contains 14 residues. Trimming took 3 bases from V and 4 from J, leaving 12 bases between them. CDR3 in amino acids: CASSLWHTGYGYTF. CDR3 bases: TGTGCCAGCAGTTTGTGGCACACCGGCTATGGCTACACCTTC.

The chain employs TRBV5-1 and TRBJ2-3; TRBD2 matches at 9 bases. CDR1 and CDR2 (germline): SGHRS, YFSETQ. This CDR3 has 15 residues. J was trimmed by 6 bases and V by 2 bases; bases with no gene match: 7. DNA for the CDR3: TGCGCCAGCAGCTTTTTAGCGGGGGCCTCGGATACGCAGTATTTT. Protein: CASSFLAGASDTQYF. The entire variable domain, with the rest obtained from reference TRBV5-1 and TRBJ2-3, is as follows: KAGVTQTPRYLIKTRGQQVTLSCSPISGHRSVSWYQQTPGQGLQFLFEYFSETQRNKGNFPGRFSGRQFSNSRSEMNVSTLELGDSALYLCASSFLAGASDTQYFGPGTRLTVL.

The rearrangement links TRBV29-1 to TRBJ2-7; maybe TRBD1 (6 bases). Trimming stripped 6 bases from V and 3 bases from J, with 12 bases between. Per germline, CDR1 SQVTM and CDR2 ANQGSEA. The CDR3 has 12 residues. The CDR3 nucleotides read TGCAGCGTAAGGACAGATGGCTACGAGCAGTACTTC. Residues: CSVRTDGYEQYF.

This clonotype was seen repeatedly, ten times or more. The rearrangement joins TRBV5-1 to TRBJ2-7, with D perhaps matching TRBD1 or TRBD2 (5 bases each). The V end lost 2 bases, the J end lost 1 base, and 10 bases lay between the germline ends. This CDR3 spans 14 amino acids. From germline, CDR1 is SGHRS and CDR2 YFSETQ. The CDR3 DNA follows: TGCGCCAGCAGCTTCCTCGGGGCTTCCTACGAGCAGTACTTC. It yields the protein CASSFLGASYEQYF.

CDR3 sequence: CSVERANEKLFF. The CDR3 coding sequence is TGCAGCGTTGAGAGAGCTAATGAAAAACTGTTTTTT. The rearrangement links TRBV29-1 to TRBJ1-4; D not certain. This CDR3 has 12 amino acids. The V end lost 3 bases, the J end lost 3 bases, and 5 bases lay between the germline ends. CDR1 and CDR2 (germline): SQVTM, ANQGSEA. Full variable domain (outside the CDR3, taken from reference TRBV29-1 and TRBJ1-4): SAVISQKPSRDICQRGTSLTIQCQVDSQVTMMFWYRQQPGQSLTLIATANQGSEATYESGFVIDKFPISRPNLTFSTLTVSNMSPEDSSIYLCSVERANEKLFFGSGTQLSVL.

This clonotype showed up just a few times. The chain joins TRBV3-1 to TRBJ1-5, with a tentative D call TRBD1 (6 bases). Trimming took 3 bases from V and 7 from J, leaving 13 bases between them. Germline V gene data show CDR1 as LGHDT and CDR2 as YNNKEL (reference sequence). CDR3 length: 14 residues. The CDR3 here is CASSQVLGGQPQHF. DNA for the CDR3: TGTGCCAGCAGCCAGGTTCTGGGGGGCCAGCCCCAGCATTTT. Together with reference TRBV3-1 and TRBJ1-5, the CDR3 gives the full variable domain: DTAVSQTPKYLVTQMGNDKSIKCEQNLGHDTMYWYKQDSKKFLKIMFSYNNKELIINETVPNRFSPKSPDKAHLNLHINSLELGDSAVYFCASSQVLGGQPQHFGDGTRLSIL.

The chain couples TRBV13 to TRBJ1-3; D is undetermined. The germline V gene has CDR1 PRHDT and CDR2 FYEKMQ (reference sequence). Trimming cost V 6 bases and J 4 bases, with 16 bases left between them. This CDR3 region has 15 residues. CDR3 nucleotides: TGTGCCAGCAGTTATCCTGGACCGGCAGGAAACACCATATATTTT. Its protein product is CASSYPGPAGNTIYF.

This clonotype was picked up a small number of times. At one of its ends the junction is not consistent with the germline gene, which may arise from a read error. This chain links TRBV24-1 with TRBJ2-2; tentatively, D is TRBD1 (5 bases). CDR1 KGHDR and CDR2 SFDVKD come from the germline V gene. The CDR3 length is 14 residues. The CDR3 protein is CATQGNIYTRELFF. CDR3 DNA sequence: TGTGCCACCCAGGGTAACATCTACACCAGGGAGCTGTTTTTT.

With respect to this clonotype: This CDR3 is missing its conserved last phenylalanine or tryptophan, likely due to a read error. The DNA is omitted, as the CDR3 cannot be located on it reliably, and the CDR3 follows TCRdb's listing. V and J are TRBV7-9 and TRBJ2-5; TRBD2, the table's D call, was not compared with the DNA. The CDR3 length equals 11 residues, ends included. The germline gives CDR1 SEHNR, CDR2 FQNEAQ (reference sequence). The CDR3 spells CASSYDRGLRM.

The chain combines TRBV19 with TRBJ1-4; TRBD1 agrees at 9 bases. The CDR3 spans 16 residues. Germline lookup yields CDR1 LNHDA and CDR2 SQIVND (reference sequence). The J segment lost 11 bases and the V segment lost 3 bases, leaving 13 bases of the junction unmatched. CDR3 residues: CASSILTGGEVEKLFF. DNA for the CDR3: TGTGCCAGTAGTATCCTCACAGGGGGCGAGGTGGAGAAACTGTTTTTT.

In nucleotides, the CDR3 is TGTGCCATCAGTGAAAGGGGGTCCACAGGGGCAGTCAGCATTCAGTACTTC. This sequence encodes CAISERGSTGAVSIQYF. The chain has TRBV10-3 and TRBJ2-4; 7 bases agree with TRBD1. V was clipped by 3 bases and J by 9 bases; unmatched bases: 17. CDR3 length: 17 residues. Germline assignment: CDR1 ENHRY and CDR2 SYGVKD.

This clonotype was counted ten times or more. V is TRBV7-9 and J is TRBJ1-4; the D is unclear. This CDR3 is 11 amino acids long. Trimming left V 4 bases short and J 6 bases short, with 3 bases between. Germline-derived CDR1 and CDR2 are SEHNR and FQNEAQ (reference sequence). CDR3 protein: CASSYDEKLFF. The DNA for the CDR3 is TGTGCCAGCAGCTATGATGAAAAACTGTTTTTT.